Shown below are 5 T cell receptor beta chains from a single sample sequenced in a study of OX40 agonist ivuxolimab in advanced cancers. Sequencing used immunoSEQ multiplex PCR; TCRdb keeps in-frame clones, though not all of them. This table holds 30,000 or so clones, more than 65% found once. This material consisted of CD4+ or CD8+ T cells sorted from blood, taken in a trial of the OX40 agonist ivuxolimab. The receptors stem from an adult with an advanced solid tumor such as melanoma, head and neck, liver or kidney cancer.

The V and J genes are TRBV2 and TRBJ2-7, with 8 nucleotides matching TRBD2. Germline V CDR1 and CDR2: SNHLY, FYNNEI. The CDR3 length is 18 residues. V trimming: 2 bases; J trimming: 1 base; junction bases outside the gene matches: 13. The CDR3 coding sequence is TGTGCCAGCAGTGAACGTAGCGGGATGGGGGTCTGGTCCTACGAGCAGTACTTC. It codes for CASSERSGMGVWSYEQYF.

The V gene is TRBV19, the J gene TRBJ2-2; 8 nucleotides agree with TRBD2. The trim removed 3 bases at V and 7 bases at J, leaving 13 bases unmatched. The CDR3 loop spans 17 amino acids. CDR1 and CDR2 from the germline V gene are LNHDA and SQIVND (reference sequence). The CDR3 loop is CASSMASGSSYNGELFF. DNA of the CDR3: TGTGCCAGTAGTATGGCCAGCGGGAGTTCGTATAACGGGGAGCTGTTTTTT.

The J gene is TRBJ2-3, the V gene TRBV7-8, with D uncertain. The germline V and J ends were trimmed by 2 bases and 3 bases, with 18 bases remaining between them. The CDR3 loop spans 17 amino acids. Germline V lookup: CDR1 SGHVS, CDR2 FQNEAQ. The CDR3 DNA reads TGTGCCAGCAGCTTAAGTTTAGTCGGAGTTGGTACAGATACGCAGTATTTT. It codes for CASSLSLVGVGTDTQYF.

The rearrangement uses TRBV5-1 and TRBJ1-1; D gene uncertain. This CDR3 has 15 amino acids. With 0 bases removed from V and 1 base from J, the gap between germline ends came to 10 bases. CDR1 is SGHRS, CDR2 YFSETQ, per germline. The CDR3 is CASSLAGKENTEAFF. The CDR3 nucleotides read TGCGCCAGCAGCTTGGCCGGGAAAGAGAACACTGAAGCTTTCTTT.

On this clone: The identical CDR3 is also encoded by other nucleotide sequences in the sample. The chain uses TRBV5-4 and TRBJ1-6; weak D call: TRBD1 (5 bases). V was cut by 1 base and J by 1 base, with 9 bases left in between. Germline V gene lookup returns CDR1 SGHNT and CDR2 YYREEE (reference sequence). The CDR3 runs to 16 residues. The CDR3 DNA is TGTGCCAGCAGCTTGCGGGGCGGGTCCTATAATTCACCCCTCCACTTT. Translating gives CASSLRGGSYNSPLHF. Full variable domain (missing parts from reference TRBV5-4 and TRBJ1-6): ETGVTQSPTHLIKTRGQQVTLRCSSQSGHNTVSWYQQALGQGPQFIFQYYREEENGRGNFPPRFSGLQFPNYSSELNVNALELDDSALYLCASSLRGGSYNSPLHFGNGTRLTVT.